These T cell receptor beta chains were read from a single sample in a study of cytomegalovirus exposure and HLA in healthy donors. Repertoires were generated with immunoSEQ multiplex PCR, while TCRdb's copy carries only in-frame clones and drops some. The profile shows roughly 110,000 clones, about 78% of them singletons. What was sequenced was PBMCs. The receptor source for this set is a woman aged 25 to 39 in good health and CMV-seropositive. Both conserved end residues are part of each CDR3. A D gene is named only where the DNA matches it firmly. Not every row has a clone size; where given, it reads once, few, many or a size class.

TRBJ2-1	TRBV10-3	.	TRBD2	TGTGCCATCAGTGAGTCCCCAGGACGCGGGACTACGTTATTTTCTAATGAGCAGTTCTTC	CAISESPGRGTTLFSNEQFF
TRBJ2-7	TRBV27	.	TRBD2	TGTGCCAGCAGTTTATCGATATCGGCTAGCGGGAGGGCCTCGCAAGGTAACGAGCAGTACTTC	CASSLSISASGRASQGNEQYF
TRBJ1-4	TRBV7-2	.	.	TGTGCCAGCAGCTTATATCAGCCAGGAACAGGTGAAAAACTGTTTTTT	CASSLYQPGTGEKLFF
TRBJ2-1	TRBV7-3	.	.	TGTGCCAGCAGCTTAGGCGGGACCTCCAATGAGCAGTTCTTC	CASSLGGTSNEQFF
TRBJ1-4	TRBV7-9	.	.	TGTGCCAGCAGTCCAAATCAGGGGAATGAAAAACTGTTTTTT	CASSPNQGNEKLFF
TRBJ2-7	TRBV7-2	.	.	TGTGCCAGCAGCTTAGATACCCCCGGTTTATCCGGCGAGCAGTACTTC	CASSLDTPGLSGEQYF
TRBJ2-7	TRBV9	.	TRBD2	TGTGCCAGCAGCGTAGGGGGAGGGGCTAGCGGAACCTACGAGCAGTACTTC	CASSVGGGASGTYEQYF
TRBJ2-1	TRBV7-6	.	TRBD1	TGTGCCAGCAGCCCCACCGGGACAGACTACAATGAGCAGTTCTTC	CASSPTGTDYNEQFF
TRBJ2-2	TRBV2	.	TRBD1	TGTGCCAGATCCACGGGACAGTCAATCACCGGGGAGCTGTTTTTT	CARSTGQSITGELFF
TRBJ2-6	TRBV28	.	TRBD1	TGTGCCACCTGGGACAGGAGCACGCTCTTGGCTGGGGCCAACGTCCTGACTTTC	CATWDRSTLLAGANVLTF
TRBJ2-3	TRBV6-1	.	TRBD2	TGTGCCAGCAGTGAATTGGGTAGCGGGGGGGGCACGCATACGCAGTATTTT	CASSELGSGGGTHTQYF
TRBJ1-2	TRBV6-1	.	.	TGTGCCAGCACACCCGGGAACTATGGCTACACCTTC	CASTPGNYGYTF
TRBJ2-3	TRBV4-1	.	TRBD2	TGCGCCAGCAGCCAAGATTTCAGCGGGAGTCTCGCAGATACGCAGTATTTT	CASSQDFSGSLADTQYF
TRBJ1-3	TRBV30	.	.	TGTGCCTGCGCCGCGCGTAATGGAAACACCATATATTTT	CACAARNGNTIYF
TRBJ1-3	TRBV4-1	.	.	TGCGCCAGCAGCCAAGCCTCCTGGTTGTCGGGGTGGGGAAACACCATATATTTT	CASSQASWLSGWGNTIYF
TRBJ1-2	TRBV25-1	.	.	TGTGCCAGCAGTGTGATTCAGGGAGGCGGCTACACCTTC	CASSVIQGGGYTF
TRBJ2-2	TRBV7-6	once	TRBD1	TGTGCCAGCAGCCCCGGGACAGGAGGTACCGGGGAGCTGTTTTTT	CASSPGTGGTGELFF
TRBJ2-1	TRBV5-4	few	TRBD2	TGTGCCAGCAGCTTGAGTAGCGGGGAGTACAATGAGCAGTTCTTC	CASSLSSGEYNEQFF
TRBJ1-5	TRBV5-5	.	.	TGTGCCAGCAGCTTGGTGGTCACGGGGATCAATCAGCCCCAGCATTTT	CASSLVVTGINQPQHF
TRBJ2-4	TRBV5-1	once	.	TGCGCCAGCAGCCCGCAGGTGACCTTAGCCAAAAACATTCAGTACTTC	CASSPQVTLAKNIQYF
TRBJ1-5	TRBV19	.	.	TGTGCCAGTAGTGGAGGGAGAGATCAGCCCCAGCATTTT	CASSGGRDQPQHF
TRBJ2-3	TRBV5-4	few	TRBD2	TGTGCCAGCAGCGGCGGGGGAGGGAGGGGTACAGATACGCAGTATTTT	CASSGGGGRGTDTQYF
TRBJ1-4	TRBV25-1	.	.	TGTGCCAGCACCAGGACAACAACTAATGAAAAACTGTTTTTT	CASTRTTTNEKLFF
TRBJ2-7	TRBV7-2	.	TRBD1	TGTGCCAGCAGCTCCCCCGGCAGGGGGCCCTACGAGCAGTACTTC	CASSSPGRGPYEQYF
TRBJ2-7	TRBV9	.	.	TGTGCCAGCAGCCCCGGACATGGTGACTACGAGCAGTACTTC	CASSPGHGDYEQYF
TRBJ2-1	TRBV10-3	.	.	TGTGCCATCAGATTGCCCGAGGACAATGAGCAGTTCTTC	CAIRLPEDNEQFF
TRBJ2-7	TRBV18	.	TRBD1	TGTGCCAGCTCACCGGGGACAGGGGGCCCCTACGAGCAGTACTTC	CASSPGTGGPYEQYF
TRBJ1-3	TRBV19	.	.	TGTGCCAGTAACCCGGGACATTCTGGAAACACCATATATTTT	CASNPGHSGNTIYF